Listed below are T cell receptor beta chains from one sample, sequenced in a study of molecular identifiers for immune sequencing clone quantification. One entry per CDR3 protein, called by TCRdb with MiXCR from the PCR reads. Of roughly 86,000 distinct CDR3 sequences in the sample, 19% were seen once. Sequenced material: naive CD8+ T cells from blood, with Jurkat cell RNA spiked in. These receptors were collected from a human donor in good health. Some libraries in this study had Jurkat cell RNA spiked in. Both conserved end residues are part of each CDR3. The D gene is left open where the match is weak. Only part of the rows carry a size: once, few, many, or a class if the clone is expanded.

V	J	size	D	CDR3	DNA
TRBV13	TRBJ2-7	many	TRBD2	CASSLGRGAFEQYF	TGTGCCAGCAGCTTAGGGCGGGGGGCGTTCGAGCAGTACTTC
TRBV6-5	TRBJ1-1	many	-	CASRTTGWAEAFF	TGTGCCAGCAGAACAACAGGGTGGGCTGAAGCTTTCTTT
TRBV5-5	TRBJ2-3	many	-	CASSLWVTDTQYF	TGTGCCAGCAGCTTGTGGGTCACAGATACGCAGTATTTT
TRBV13	TRBJ2-2	many	-	CASSLGWNSGELFF	TGTGCCAGCAGCTTGGGTTGGAACTCCGGGGAGCTGTTTTTT
TRBV12-3/TRBV12-4	TRBJ1-1	many	-	CASSFSFGEEAEAFF	TGTGCCAGCAGTTTTTCCTTCGGGGAGGAGGCTGAAGCTTTCTTT
TRBV6-2/TRBV6-3	TRBJ1-4	few	-	CASSYRGTATNEKLFF	TGTGCCAGCAGTTACAGGGGGACTGCAACTAATGAAAAACTGTTTTTT
TRBV12-3/TRBV12-4	TRBJ2-7	many	-	CASSFGPQYEQYF	TGTGCCAGCAGTTTCGGTCCCCAGTACGAGCAGTACTTC
TRBV20-1	TRBJ1-2	many	-	CSASRPNYGYTF	TGCAGTGCTAGTAGGCCTAACTATGGCTACACCTTC
TRBV29-1	TRBJ2-2	many	TRBD2	CSVEYREGSRELFF	TGCAGCGTTGAGTATCGGGAGGGATCCAGGGAGCTGTTTTTT
TRBV9	TRBJ2-1	few	TRBD2	CASSVWTSGRGAYNEQFF	TGTGCCAGCAGCGTATGGACTAGCGGGAGAGGGGCCTACAATGAGCAGTTCTTC
TRBV13	TRBJ1-4	many	TRBD1	CASSPYRGRGEKLFF	TGTGCCAGCAGCCCCTACAGGGGGAGAGGTGAAAAACTGTTTTTT
TRBV7-6	TRBJ2-3	many	-	CASSLFSLGADTQYF	TGTGCCAGCAGCTTATTTTCACTCGGCGCAGATACGCAGTATTTT
TRBV7-2	TRBJ2-5	many	TRBD2	CASSAWTSGEETQYF	TGTGCCAGCAGCGCGTGGACTAGCGGGGAAGAGACCCAGTACTTC
TRBV28	TRBJ2-7	many	TRBD1	CASRRIGTVYEQYF	TGTGCCAGCAGACGCATAGGGACAGTATACGAGCAGTACTTC
TRBV7-9	TRBJ2-3	many	-	CASSLLVGSTDTQYF	TGTGCCAGCAGCTTGTTGGTCGGCAGCACAGATACGCAGTATTTT
TRBV6-2/TRBV6-3	TRBJ2-3	many	TRBD2	CASSYRLAGVTDTQYF	TGTGCCAGCAGTTATCGTCTAGCGGGCGTCACAGATACGCAGTATTTT
TRBV11-2	TRBJ1-1	many	-	CASSIGPEGTEAFF	TGTGCCAGCAGCATCGGACCGGAGGGCACTGAAGCTTTCTTT
TRBV4-3	TRBJ2-6	many	-	CASSQDRGSGANVLTF	TGCGCCAGCAGCCAAGATAGGGGCTCTGGGGCCAACGTCCTGACTTTC
TRBV20-1	TRBJ2-3	-	TRBD1	CSAGPDRGRRGEDGTDTQYF	TGCAGTGCTGGCCCTGACAGGGGGCGCCGAGGGGAGGATGGCACAGATACGCAGTATTTT
TRBV6-6	TRBJ2-7	many	-	CASRVTSYRAYEQYF	TGTGCCAGCAGAGTAACTTCCTACAGGGCTTACGAGCAGTACTTC
TRBV5-6	TRBJ1-1	-	-	CASSKFREITEAFF	TGTGCCAGCAGCAAATTCAGGGAGATCACTGAAGCTTTCTTT
TRBV20-1	TRBJ2-1	many	-	CSANARGWGGATYNEQFF	TGCAGTGCTAATGCTCGGGGATGGGGGGGGGCCACCTACAATGAGCAGTTCTTC
TRBV29-1	TRBJ2-1	many	TRBD1	CSVVGTGPYNEQFF	TGCAGCGTTGTTGGGACAGGGCCTTACAATGAGCAGTTCTTC
TRBV27	TRBJ2-2	many	TRBD1	CASSLSRTGGLAGELFF	TGTGCCAGCAGTTTATCCCGGACAGGGGGATTAGCCGGGGAGCTGTTTTTT
TRBV7-2	TRBJ1-5	-	-	CASSVGVRATLWGNQPQHF	TGTGCCAGCAGTGTAGGGGTCAGGGCGACCCTTTGGGGCAATCAGCCCCAGCATTTT
TRBV19	TRBJ2-1	few	-	CASSSLAGSYNEQFF	TGTGCCAGTAGTAGCCTAGCCGGCTCCTACAATGAGCAGTTCTTC
TRBV24-1	TRBJ2-1	few	TRBD1	CATSDPRDRGGNEQFF	TGTGCCACCAGTGATCCCCGGGACAGGGGTGGCAATGAGCAGTTCTTC
TRBV4-3	TRBJ1-1	-	-	CASSQEELGQGYRPTEAFF	TGCGCCAGCAGCCAAGAGGAACTGGGGCAGGGTTACCGGCCCACTGAAGCTTTCTTT
TRBV5-6	TRBJ1-1	many	-	CASSLLGARGLNTEAFF	TGTGCCAGCAGCTTGTTGGGCGCGCGAGGGTTGAACACTGAAGCTTTCTTT
TRBV9	TRBJ1-5	many	TRBD1	CASSTGESNQPQHF	TGTGCCAGCTCGACAGGGGAAAGCAATCAGCCCCAGCATTTT
TRBV4-1	TRBJ2-2	many	-	CASSQAGGELFF	TGCGCCAGCAGCCAGGCCGGCGGGGAGCTGTTTTTT
TRBV6-2/TRBV6-3	TRBJ2-2	many	TRBD1	CASSYSRWGQGFTGELFF	TGTGCCAGCAGTTACTCGAGATGGGGACAGGGATTTACCGGGGAGCTGTTTTTT
TRBV10-2	TRBJ1-2	many	-	CASSPPPTARYGYTF	TGCGCCAGCAGCCCGCCGCCGACAGCACGCTATGGCTACACCTTC
TRBV9	TRBJ2-2	few	-	CASSEGGLSTNTGELFF	TGTGCCAGCAGCGAGGGGGGACTTTCTACGAACACCGGGGAGCTGTTTTTT